These T cell receptor beta chains were read from a single sample in a study of blood T cells in healthy people across ages. TCRdb ran MiXCR on the 5' RACE reads and lists one entry per CDR3 protein. The data hold hundreds of thousands of distinct CDR3 sequences, with 25% observed a single time. This sample was also put to use in a study of T cells of mothers and their children.

Sequencing was carried out using blood. These receptors all stem from a boy aged 5-17 years in good health. Both conserved end residues are part of each CDR3. The D gene is left open where the match is weak. Clone size, where shown, is once, few, many, or a class for clones that have expanded.

D gene,clone size,V gene,J gene,CDR3 DNA,CDR3 protein
TRBD2,-,TRBV20-1,TRBJ2-7,TGCAGTGCTAGACCCGGACTAGAGCTCTACGAGCAGTACTTC,CSARPGLELYEQYF
-,-,TRBV3-1,TRBJ2-4,TGTGCCAGCAGCCAAGCAGGTGGAGGAGCCAAAAACATTCAGTACTTC,CASSQAGGGAKNIQYF
TRBD2,few,TRBV27,TRBJ2-3,TGTGCCAGCACCGGGTATAGCGGGGGGCTGGGCACAGATACGCAGTATTTT,CASTGYSGGLGTDTQYF
-,few,TRBV7-6,TRBJ1-2,TGTGCCAGCAGCTTTGGACAGACCCATGGCTACACCTTC,CASSFGQTHGYTF
TRBD1,-,TRBV4-2,TRBJ1-4,TGTGCCAGCAGCCCGACCGGACAGGATGAAAAACTGTTTTTT,CASSPTGQDEKLFF
TRBD1,-,TRBV6-1,TRBJ1-2,TGTGCCAGCAGTGAGGGGACAGGTCCTAACTATGGCTACACCTTC,CASSEGTGPNYGYTF
-,-,TRBV4-3,TRBJ2-7,TGCGCCAGCAGCCCCACAGGGTCCCCAAGAGGCTCCTACGAGCAGTACTTC,CASSPTGSPRGSYEQYF
-,few,TRBV7-2,TRBJ2-3,TGTACCAGCAGCTCGGACCGCTATTCTGGCACAGATACGCAGTATTTT,CTSSSDRYSGTDTQYF
-,-,TRBV6-5,TRBJ1-2,TGTGCCAGCAGTTCCACGGCGGCGCATGGCTATGGCTACACCTTC,CASSSTAAHGYGYTF
-,few,TRBV5-6,TRBJ2-1,TGTGCCAGCAGCGATTCAGGGGTAGGATGGAATGAGCAGTTCTTC,CASSDSGVGWNEQFF
-,-,TRBV5-1,TRBJ2-2,TGCGCCAGCAGTCCGGACGGGGGGCAGAGCACCGGGGAGCTGTTTTTT,CASSPDGGQSTGELFF
-,-,TRBV5-1,TRBJ2-7,TGCGCCAGCAGCTTGGGTTACTTAACGCCCTACGAGCAGTACTTC,CASSLGYLTPYEQYF
-,-,TRBV7-2,TRBJ1-2,TGTGCCAACACCAGGCCCGAGGGGGGCTACACCTTC,CANTRPEGGYTF
-,few,TRBV5-1,TRBJ2-2,TGCGCCAGCAGCTTGGTGGTCACCGGGGGGCTGTTTTTT,CASSLVVTGGLFF
-,few,TRBV28,TRBJ1-1,TGTGCCAGCAGTTTATCGGCGGCTGAAGCTTTCTTT,CASSLSAAEAFF
-,-,TRBV5-6,TRBJ1-1,TGTGACAGCAGCCCCACAGGACCCCACGCTGAAGCTTTCTTT,CDSSPTGPHAEAFF
-,-,TRBV6-5,TRBJ2-1,TGTGCCAGCAGAACCTCCCCCTTAAATGACAATGAGCAGTTCTTC,CASRTSPLNDNEQFF
TRBD2,many,TRBV7-2,TRBJ2-5,TGTGCCAGCAGCCACCCCCTAGCGGGGGGGGAAGAGACCCAGTACTTC,CASSHPLAGGEETQYF
TRBD1,-,TRBV5-6,TRBJ1-2,TGTGCCAGCAGCTTTTGGGGGACAGGGGGCCGAGGCTACACCTTC,CASSFWGTGGRGYTF
-,few,TRBV27,TRBJ1-1,TGTGCCAGCAGTAACCGGGGTTACACTGAAGCTTTCTTT,CASSNRGYTEAFF
-,-,TRBV6-1,TRBJ2-6,TGTGCCAGCAGTGAAGCGATAGGGTCTGGGGCCAACGTCCTGACTTTC,CASSEAIGSGANVLTF
-,few,TRBV3-1,TRBJ2-7,TGTGCCAGCAGCCAAGTTCAGGGTTCCTACGAGCAGTACTTC,CASSQVQGSYEQYF
TRBD1,-,TRBV11-1,TRBJ1-2,TGTGCCAGCAGCTGGACAGGGGGAAGGCATGGCTACACCTTC,CASSWTGGRHGYTF
TRBD2,few,TRBV4-1,TRBJ2-1,TGCGCCAGCAGCCAAGTAGTGGGAACGGGACTAGCGGTCTACAATGAGCAGTTCTTC,CASSQVVGTGLAVYNEQFF
TRBD2,-,TRBV9,TRBJ2-5,TGTGCCAGCAACCGGGACTACCTAGAAGAGACCCAGTACTTC,CASNRDYLEETQYF
TRBD2,-,TRBV7-9,TRBJ2-7,TGTGCCTCCGGTGGCGGGGGAACCTACGAGCAGTACTTC,CASGGGGTYEQYF
-,-,TRBV7-3,TRBJ1-5,TGTGCCAGCAGCCGGCAAGGTGCGTTCGATCAGCCCCAGCATTTT,CASSRQGAFDQPQHF
TRBD1,few,TRBV29-1,TRBJ2-1,TGCAGCGGACGAAGGGGGACAGGGTTTGGTGAGCAGTTCTTC,CSGRRGTGFGEQFF
TRBD1,once,TRBV20-1,TRBJ1-2,TGCGGTGCTAGGCGGACAGGGGGGGTTGATGGCTACACCTTC,CGARRTGGVDGYTF
-,few,TRBV9,TRBJ2-4,TGTGCCAGCATCGAAAGGGCGTTAGCCAAAAACATTCAGTACTTC,CASIERALAKNIQYF
-,-,TRBV28,TRBJ1-6,TGTGCCAGCAGTTTTGTGTGGGGTGGGGTGGTAGTTAGCTCCTATAATTCACCCCTCCACTTT,CASSFVWGGVVVSSYNSPLHF
TRBD2,-,TRBV24-1,TRBJ2-3,TGTGCCACCAGTGATACTAGCGGGGGGAACACAGATACGCAGTATTTT,CATSDTSGGNTDTQYF
TRBD2,-,TRBV5-6,TRBJ2-1,TGTGCCAGCAGCTTGACCGGGACTAGCGGGGCGAATGAGCAGCTCTTC,CASSLTGTSGANEQLF
-,-,TRBV6-6,TRBJ1-1,TGTGCCAGCAGTAACGGACAGTTTCCTGAAGCTTTCTTT,CASSNGQFPEAFF
-,-,TRBV6-5,TRBJ1-1,TGTGCCAGCAGCAGAGACAGGTTTGAAGCTTTCTTT,CASSRDRFEAFF
TRBD1,-,TRBV28,TRBJ1-4,TGTGCCAGCTCCCTTGCAACAGGGGGGACTGAAAAACTGTTTTTT,CASSLATGGTEKLFF
-,many,TRBV10-3,TRBJ2-3,TGTGCCATCAGTGAGACGGAGGATACGCAGTATTTT,CAISETEDTQYF
-,-,TRBV20-1,TRBJ2-7,TGCAGTGCTAGCGCTAGTTTAGCCTACGAGCAGTACTTC,CSASASLAYEQYF
TRBD2,-,TRBV29-1,TRBJ2-3,TGCAGCACAGACGGCGGGGGGGTGAACACAGATACGCAGTATTTT,CSTDGGGVNTDTQYF
TRBD2,once,TRBV7-9,TRBJ2-2,TGTGCCCCTTCGGCGGGAGCCGGGGAGCTGTTTTTT,CAPSAGAGELFF